The 16 T cell receptor beta chains in this list originate from one sample, sequenced in a study of blood T cell repertoires in COVID-19. Libraries were prepared by immunoSEQ multiplex PCR; TCRdb keeps only in-frame clonotypes and omits some of them. Altogether around 80,000 clones are present, around 87% being singletons, with the ten largest covering approximately 8.1%. The source material was peripheral blood. These receptors were obtained from an elderly man with active or convalescent COVID-19.

CDR3 DNA: TGTGCTAGTGGTTTAGGGGTCGGTTCCCGGGACCAAGAGACCCAGTACTTC. This sequence encodes CASGLGVGSRDQETQYF. The chain has TRBV12-5 and TRBJ2-5; the D gene is possibly TRBD1 (5 bases). CDR3 length: 17 residues. Per germline, CDR1 LGHNT and CDR2 FRNRAP. Trimming cost V 3 bases and J 0 bases, with 17 bases left between them.

This clone was seen a few times. The chain recombines TRBV28 with TRBJ1-2, with TRBD1 as a possible D gene (6 bases). Trimming stripped 6 bases from V and 2 bases from J, with 7 bases between. CDR1 and CDR2 from the germline V gene are MDHEN and SYDVKM. The CDR3 totals 12 residues. CDR3 sequence: CASRDSNYGYTF. CDR3 sequence (DNA): TGTGCCAGCAGGGACAGCAACTATGGCTACACCTTC.

The chain combines TRBV27 with TRBJ1-3, with TRBD1 matching over 7 bases. The V segment lost 6 bases and the J segment 3 bases; nucleotides outside the gene matches: 5. The CDR3 extends over 14 amino acids. CDR1 is MNHEY, CDR2 SMNVEV, per germline (reference sequence). CDR3 nucleotide sequence: TGTGCCAGCAGGCGACAGGGTCGTGGAAACACCATATATTTT. Translated: CASRRQGRGNTIYF.

This clone has a handful of counts. This chain connects TRBV10-3 to TRBJ2-1; weak D call: TRBD1 (7 bases). CDR1 ENHRY and CDR2 SYGVKD come from the germline V gene. CDR3 size: 14 residues. Trimming removed 5 bases from V and 6 bases from J, with 14 bases in between. CDR3 sequence (DNA): TGTGCCATCAGTTCTGCGGGACAGCGCAATGAGCAGTTCTTC. It specifies CAISSAGQRNEQFF.

V gene TRBV11-2 combines with J gene TRBJ2-1; 12 bases are a match to TRBD2. With 8 bases clipped from V and 5 bases from J, the junction kept 4 bases outside the gene matches. CDR1 is SGHAT, CDR2 FQNNGV, per germline. This CDR3 contains 14 residues. As DNA, the CDR3 is TGTGCCAGCTCCCTAGCGGGGGGGCACAATGAGCAGTTCTTC. This translates into CASSLAGGHNEQFF.

The chain has TRBV18 and TRBJ2-1; 11 bases agree with TRBD2. From germline, CDR1 is KGHSH and CDR2 LQKENI. V lost 3 bases and J lost 8; bases outside the gene matches: 6. The CDR3 is made up of 15 amino acids. In DNA form, the CDR3 reads TGTGCCAGCTCACCTCCACTAGCGGGGGCCTATGAGCAGTTCTTC. Amino acid sequence: CASSPPLAGAYEQFF.

The V call is TRBV30, the J call TRBJ1-1, with D possibly TRBD1 on 6 matching bases. Per germline, CDR1 GTSNPN and CDR2 SVGIG (reference sequence). The CDR3 spans 15 residues. V shed 0 bases and J shed 2 bases, with 13 bases lying between them. The CDR3 bases are TGTGCCTGGAGTGTACTAGGGACAATCAACACTGAAGCTTTCTTT. Protein product: CAWSVLGTINTEAFF.

The chain employs TRBV7-3 and TRBJ2-5; D is uncertain. Germline values: CDR1 SGHTA, CDR2 FQGTGA. This CDR3 region has 13 residues. With 1 base removed from V and 5 bases from J, the gap between germline ends came to 8 bases. The CDR3 coding sequence is TGTGCCAGCAGCTTAATATCCGGTGAGACCCAGTACTTC. It yields the protein CASSLISGETQYF.

This clone was seen a single time. V gene TRBV18 combines with J gene TRBJ1-5; D gene ambiguous. Germline assignment: CDR1 KGHSH and CDR2 LQKENI. The V end was cut by 4 bases, the J end by 3 bases, with 10 bases between. The CDR3 consists of 14 residues. CDR3 DNA sequence: TGTGCCAGCTCACAAGCAGGTAACAATCAGCCCCAGCATTTT. Protein product: CASSQAGNNQPQHF.

The rearrangement joins TRBV5-6 to TRBJ2-7; 7 nucleotides line up with TRBD1. Per germline, CDR1 SGHDT and CDR2 YYEEEE. The length of the CDR3 is 15 residues. Trimming took 3 bases from V and 6 from J; bases not matched to a gene: 12. The CDR3 protein is CASSSRNRGMREQYV. The DNA of the CDR3 is TGTGCCAGCAGCTCGAGGAACAGGGGTATGCGCGAGCAGTACGTC.

This chain joins TRBV7-9 and TRBJ1-1, with D possibly matching TRBD1 (6 bases). CDR1 SEHNR and CDR2 FQNEAQ come from the germline V gene (reference sequence). Trimming took off 5 bases at V and 1 base at J, with 11 bases between the two ends. There are 14 residues in the CDR3. This CDR3 reads CASSPDRRNTEAFF. CDR3 sequence (DNA): TGTGCCAGCAGCCCCGACAGGAGGAACACTGAAGCTTTCTTT.

This chain uses TRBV7-9 with TRBJ2-1, with a weak D call TRBD1 (5 bases). The V gene lost 5 bases and the J gene lost 4 bases, with 15 bases spanning the gap. The CDR3 runs to 15 residues. Germline CDR1 and CDR2: SEHNR and FQNEAQ (reference sequence). Here the CDR3 reads CASSPRAGYYNEQFF. The CDR3 DNA is TGTGCCAGCAGCCCCCGAGCAGGGTATTACAATGAGCAGTTCTTC. The full variable domain, with the rest looked up from reference TRBV7-9 and TRBJ2-1, is DTGVSQNPRHKITKRGQNVTFRCDPISEHNRLYWYRQTLGQGPEFLTYFQNEAQLEKSRLLSDRFSAERPKGSFSTLEIQRTEQGDSAMYLCASSPRAGYYNEQFFGPGTRLTVL.

This chain links TRBV30 with TRBJ2-3; TRBD2 matches at 7 bases. CDR3 length: 13 amino acids. V lost 2 bases to trimming and J lost 6 bases; unmatched junction nucleotides: 5. Germline V gives CDR1 GTSNPN, CDR2 SVGIG (reference sequence). As DNA, the CDR3 is TGTGCCTGGAGTCTTGCGGGAGTTGATACGCAGTATTTT. Amino acid sequence: CAWSLAGVDTQYF. The variable domain in full, with the rest retrieved from reference TRBV30 and TRBJ2-3, is SQTIHQWPATLVQPVGSPLSLECTVEGTSNPNLYWYRQAAGRGLQLLFYSVGIGQISSEVPQNLSASRPQDRQFILSSKKLLLSDSGFYLCAWSLAGVDTQYFGPGTRLTVL.

This clone was seen just once. This chain links TRBV2 with TRBJ2-1; 15 nucleotides line up with TRBD2. Germline CDR1 SNHLY, CDR2 FYNNEI. V lost 6 bases and J lost 4; bases outside the gene matches: 7. This CDR3 has 17 amino acids. The CDR3 protein is CASRSGTSGRIYNEQFF. The DNA for the CDR3 is TGTGCCAGCAGATCCGGGACTAGCGGGAGGATATACAATGAGCAGTTCTTC.

The chain has TRBV6-5 and TRBJ2-3, with D possibly being TRBD1 (7 bases). Germline V gene data show CDR1 as MNHEY and CDR2 as SVGAGI. Trimming pared 11 bases from V and 3 bases from J, leaving 18 bases between. The CDR3 is made up of 14 amino acids. CDR3 coding DNA: TGTGCCGTCAGGGGGACTCAAGGGACAGATACGCAGTATTTT. It codes for CAVRGTQGTDTQYF.

V gene TRBV4-2 combines with J gene TRBJ1-2; perhaps TRBD1 as D (6 bases). Germline V gene lookup returns CDR1 LGHNA and CDR2 YNFKEQ. The CDR3 is made up of 15 amino acids. V lost 3 bases and J lost 5, with 16 bases in between. CDR3 residues: CASSQSTGSQYGYTF. The CDR3 DNA is TGTGCCAGCAGCCAGTCTACAGGGTCTCAATATGGCTACACCTTC.